The 20 T cell receptor beta chains in this list originate from one sample, sequenced in a study of beta chain features in type 1 diabetes. Study findings and constraints: Among all four CD4+ subsets, Type 1 diabetes patients had TCRB CDR3s that were moderately but significantly shorter.

Their antigens are not known. TCRB transcripts that were expressed got sequenced, as all of the isolated RNA had been reverse transcribed. Method: immunoSEQ multiplex PCR; TCRdb's copy keeps in-frame clones and lacks some. The sample lists some 370,000 clones; 8.5% to 10% were seen once. Specimen: central memory CD4+ T cells from blood. Receptor source: a man under 40 with type 1 diabetes.

This clone was detected only a few times. The sample holds other DNA sequences that translate to the same CDR3. The rearrangement uses TRBV18 and TRBJ2-7; 9 nucleotides agree with TRBD1. CDR3 length: 16 residues. The germline V gene encodes CDR1 KGHSH and CDR2 LQKENI. The V segment lost 0 bases and the J segment 6 bases; nucleotides outside the gene matches: 9. The CDR3 nucleotides read TGTGCCAGCTCACCACCGGGACAGGGTGGTTTGGGCGAGCAGTACTTC. Residues: CASSPPGQGGLGEQYF.

This clone was observed a few times. The CDR3 reads CASVRGQGLQETQYF. DNA for the CDR3: TGTGCCAGCGTTCGTGGACAGGGACTCCAGGAGACCCAGTACTTC. This chain uses TRBV7-2 with TRBJ2-5, with 8 nucleotides matching TRBD1. Germline V lookup: CDR1 SGHTA, CDR2 FQGNSA. CDR3 size: 15 residues. The J segment lost 5 bases and the V segment lost 8 bases, leaving 13 bases of the junction unmatched.

CDR3 in amino acids: CASSTNRVTVYEQYF. Here the CDR3 DNA reads TGTGCCAGCAGTACCAACAGGGTAACTGTCTACGAGCAGTACTTC. The V call is TRBV6-6, the J call TRBJ2-7; perhaps TRBD1 as D (6 bases). The CDR3 spans 15 residues. Trimming took off 5 bases at V and 3 bases at J, with 17 bases between the two ends. Germline V gives CDR1 MNHNY, CDR2 SVGAGI (reference sequence).

The chain combines TRBV30 with TRBJ2-3; D gene unclear. V gave up 1 base and J gave up 10 bases, with 9 bases separating them. This CDR3 comprises 11 residues. Per the germline V gene, CDR1 is GTSNPN and CDR2 is SVGIG (reference sequence). The CDR3 loop is CAWSGSLSQYF. CDR3 coding DNA: TGTGCCTGGAGTGGGAGCCTTTCGCAGTATTTT.

The sample holds a few counts of this clone. The chain recombines TRBV11-2 with TRBJ2-7; D remains ambiguous. Per germline, CDR1 SGHAT and CDR2 FQNNGV. Trimming pared 4 bases from V and 4 bases from J, leaving 14 bases between. The CDR3 covers 14 residues. DNA for the CDR3: TGTGCCAGCAGCTCAACCCACGGTCGATACGAGCAGTACTTC. Its translation: CASSSTHGRYEQYF.

This clone was seen a handful of times. The V and J genes are TRBV9 and TRBJ1-2; 10 nucleotides align to TRBD1. Trimming took 3 bases from V and 3 from J; bases not matched to a gene: 8. The CDR3 length is 16 residues. Germline-derived CDR1 and CDR2 are SGDLS and YYNGEE. The DNA for the CDR3 is TGTGCCAGCAGCGGGGGGGGACAGGGGCAGTACTATGGCTACACCTTC. Encoded protein: CASSGGGQGQYYGYTF.

A few counts support this clone. The CDR3 sequence: CAWGQGLNYGYTF. Here the CDR3 DNA reads TGTGCCTGGGGACAGGGTCTTAACTATGGCTACACCTTC. The chain is built from TRBV30 and TRBJ1-2, with 8 bases lining up with TRBD1. J lost 1 base, V lost 5 bases, and 3 bases had no gene match. The CDR3 consists of 13 residues. Germline V lookup: CDR1 GTSNPN, CDR2 SVGIG (reference sequence).

This clone was detected only a few times. The rearrangement links TRBV19 to TRBJ2-2; D is possibly TRBD1 (6 bases). The CDR3 is 17 amino acids. Trimming removed 1 base from V and 4 bases from J, with 16 bases in between. Per the germline V gene, CDR1 is LNHDA and CDR2 is SQIVND (reference sequence). CDR3 residues: CASSIGVQGSSTGELFF. The CDR3 DNA sequence: TGTGCCAGTAGTATAGGGGTACAGGGTTCGAGCACCGGGGAGCTGTTTTTT.

The chain recombines TRBV15 with TRBJ2-1; 12 bases map to TRBD2. V lost 1 base to trimming and J lost 4 bases; unmatched junction nucleotides: 11. This CDR3 is built from 19 residues. Per the germline V gene, CDR1 is LNHNV and CDR2 is YYDKDF (reference sequence). CDR3 region: CATSRGVGLAGGGYNEQFF. Written as DNA, the CDR3 is TGTGCCACCAGCAGAGGGGTTGGGCTAGCGGGAGGGGGATACAATGAGCAGTTCTTC. Using reference TRBV15 and TRBJ2-1 for the parts outside the CDR3, the full variable domain is DAMVIQNPRYQVTQFGKPVTLSCSQTLNHNVMYWYQQKSSQAPKLLFHYYDKDFNNEADTPDNFQSRRPNTSFCFLDIRSPGLGDTAMYLCATSRGVGLAGGGYNEQFFGPGTRLTVL.

There are many counts of this clone. This sample includes further DNA sequences coding for the same CDR3. The chain couples TRBV28 to TRBJ2-1; D ambiguous. Germline V gives CDR1 MDHEN, CDR2 SYDVKM. The germline V and J ends were trimmed by 5 bases and 0 bases, with 14 bases remaining between them. This CDR3 comprises 16 residues. The CDR3 DNA follows: TGTGCCAGCAGTCCACCCCGGACCTACTCCTACAATGAGCAGTTCTTC. Its translation is CASSPPRTYSYNEQFF.

The chain has TRBV27 and TRBJ2-3; 7 bases match TRBD2. Germline trimming cut 6 bases from V and 0 bases from J; bases unmatched to any gene: 6. There are 15 residues in the CDR3. Germline assignment: CDR1 MNHEY and CDR2 SMNVEV (reference sequence). CDR3: CASRLILASTDTQYF. Written as DNA, the CDR3 is TGTGCCAGCAGGCTGATACTAGCGAGCACAGATACGCAGTATTTT.

This clone was seen a few times. The CDR3 loop is CSAHGGQDNEKLFF. In DNA form, the CDR3 reads TGCAGCGCACATGGGGGACAGGATAATGAAAAACTGTTTTTT. The chain joins TRBV29-1 to TRBJ1-4; TRBD1 aligns across 8 bases. Germline V lookup: CDR1 SQVTM, CDR2 ANQGSEA. The CDR3 has 14 residues. V gave up 7 bases and J gave up 4 bases; unmatched junction bases: 8.

This clone occurred a few times. This chain joins TRBV7-9 and TRBJ2-2, with TRBD2 matching over 14 bases. V dropped 6 bases and J dropped 6; count of bases not matched to a gene: 6. CDR1 SEHNR and CDR2 FQNEAQ come from the germline V gene (reference sequence). The CDR3 extends over 16 amino acids. The DNA of the CDR3 is TGTGCCAGCAGGGGACTAGCGGGAGTAGAGTCCGGGGAGCTGTTTTTT. This translates into CASRGLAGVESGELFF.

This clone was recorded a few times. V is TRBV10-3 and J is TRBJ2-5; 8 bases match TRBD2. The V gene end was trimmed by 6 bases and the J gene end by 2 bases; junction bases not matched to a gene: 8. Germline CDR1 ENHRY, CDR2 SYGVKD. This CDR3 comprises 15 residues. CDR3 residues: CAISRSGSEQETQYF. CDR3 DNA: TGTGCCATCAGCCGAAGCGGGAGTGAACAAGAGACCCAGTACTTC.

This clone has ten or more counts. The chain is built from TRBV7-9 and TRBJ1-2; D uncertain. The CDR3 sequence is 12 residues long. Germline V gene lookup returns CDR1 SEHNR and CDR2 FQNEAQ (reference sequence). Trimming removed 5 bases at V and 3 bases at J, with 7 bases between. CDR3 bases: TGTGCCAGCAGCCCTTTGGACTATGGCTACACCTTC. It encodes CASSPLDYGYTF.

The V gene is TRBV9, the J gene TRBJ1-2; D might be TRBD1 (5 bases). Germline V gene data show CDR1 as SGDLS and CDR2 as YYNGEE. The CDR3 is made up of 17 amino acids. Trimming pared 0 bases from V and 1 base from J, leaving 16 bases between. The CDR3 DNA is TGTGCCAGCAGCGTAGGGCCCCAGGACACCTTTAACTATGGCTACACCTTC. Amino acids: CASSVGPQDTFNYGYTF.

The chain combines TRBV2 with TRBJ1-1, with D perhaps matching TRBD1 (5 bases). V was clipped by 6 bases and J by 2 bases, with 10 bases between them. This CDR3 is 13 amino acids long. Germline V gene sequence: CDR1 SNHLY, CDR2 FYNNEI. CDR3 nucleotides: TGTGCCAGCAGCCGGGACGTCAACACTGAAGCTTTCTTT. It codes for CASSRDVNTEAFF.

The chain couples TRBV19 to TRBJ2-1; 9 bases map to TRBD1. This CDR3 comprises 13 residues. Germline V CDR1 and CDR2: LNHDA, SQIVND (reference sequence). V was clipped by 4 bases and J by 8 bases; unmatched bases: 3. The CDR3 sequence is CASSRGQGDEQFF. CDR3 in DNA: TGTGCCAGTAGTAGGGGACAGGGAGATGAGCAGTTCTTC.

In its sample, this clone was seen a few times. The J gene is TRBJ2-5, the V gene TRBV7-3; D may be TRBD2 (6 bases). V lost 0 bases to trimming and J lost 6 bases, with 11 bases between them. Germline V gene lookup returns CDR1 SGHTA and CDR2 FQGTGA. The CDR3 consists of 14 residues. In nucleotides, the CDR3 is TGTGCCAGCAGCTTAACAGCGGGCGGGCAGACCCAGTACTTC. Its protein product is CASSLTAGGQTQYF.

V is TRBV4-2 and J is TRBJ1-3; no clear D. There are 15 residues in the CDR3. With 4 bases removed from V and 5 bases from J, the gap between germline ends came to 15 bases. Germline V lookup: CDR1 LGHNA, CDR2 YNFKEQ. The CDR3 loop reads CASSLRTAARNTIYF. The DNA for the CDR3 is TGTGCCAGCAGCCTCCGGACGGCTGCGAGAAACACCATATATTTT.